The T cell receptor (beta chain) described here comes from a study of human thymus T cells. Points from the study as a whole: Thymic and blood repertoires showed apparently biased V and J gene usage.

The CDR3 sequence is 16 residues long. Germline values: CDR1 MNHEY, CDR2 SVGAGI. V lost 0 bases and J lost 5, with 13 bases in between. Clones were read by immunoSEQ multiplex PCR, and TCRdb kept only the in-frame ones, dropping some. This table has 55,000 to 70,000 clones, approximately 93% appearing once. Comment on this clone: Its cognate antigen is unknown.

Donors were healthy Finnish babies undergoing corrective operations for congenital heart defects. During surgery, about 0.45-1 mL peripheral blood was drawn from four of eight donors. No fixed cell number was used; all available blood leukocytes supplied DNA. The sequenced sample was blood. The sequence derives from a boy under three years old with a congenital heart defect but otherwise immunologically healthy. The J gene is TRBJ1-4, the V gene TRBV6-5; D is perhaps TRBD1 (5 bases). The CDR3 nucleotides read TGTGCCAGCAGTTACTCGAAGGGACGGAGAAATGAAAAACTGTTTTTT. Its protein product is CASSYSKGRRNEKLFF.